This record concerns one TCR beta chain sequence. The antigen is unknown. The CDR3 length is 19 residues. Germline loops: CDR1 ENHRY, CDR2 SYGVKD. V lost 2 bases, J lost 4 bases, and 17 bases stayed unmatched. These data originate in a study of cytomegalovirus exposure and HLA in healthy donors. Overall study findings and caveats: A likely sequencing artifact accounted for one observed cluster of highly shared sequence variants. Accurate predictions that matched the HLA-A and HLA-B alleles of most subjects were reportedly made from TCR beta sequences. Analysis performed later found approximately 17,000 TCR beta sequences associated with HLA alleles at 0.05 false discovery rate.

PCR primers comprised 60 Vbeta and 13 Jbeta primers. TCRdb's table, derived via immunoSEQ multiplex PCR, lists solely in-frame clones and lacks some. The sample has roughly 120,000 clones. This TCR was recovered from a man aged 30 to 45 in good health and CMV-seronegative. The sample was PBMCs. The chain combines TRBV10-3 with TRBJ2-5; 9 bases align to TRBD2. The CDR3 region is CAISEIPGTSSGSPETQYF. The CDR3 coding sequence is TGTGCCATCAGTGAGATTCCCGGGACGAGTAGCGGGAGCCCAGAGACCCAGTACTTC.